The subject of this entry is one T cell receptor (beta chain). The data derive from a study of T cell responses to AZD1222 COVID-19 vaccine. This table comes from immunoSEQ multiplex PCR, and its TCRdb copy is limited to in-frame clones, with some not included. The sample gives approximately 96,000 clones, about 86% of which show up once; 5.6% is in the top ten. This CDR3 is built from 13 residues. V shed 3 bases and J shed 11 bases, with 16 bases lying between them. Germline V gives CDR1 LGHDT, CDR2 YNNKEL (reference sequence). This TCR derives from an adult who received the AZD1222 COVID-19 vaccine. Sequenced here: peripheral blood, sampled 28 days after the second AZD1222 dose. This chain joins TRBV3-1 (or the pseudogene TRBV3-2) and TRBJ1-1; D is possibly TRBD1 (5 bases). This CDR3 reads CASSQFGQGEAFF. Here the CDR3 DNA reads TGTGCCAGCAGCCAGTTCGGTCAGGGAGAGGCTTTCTTT.